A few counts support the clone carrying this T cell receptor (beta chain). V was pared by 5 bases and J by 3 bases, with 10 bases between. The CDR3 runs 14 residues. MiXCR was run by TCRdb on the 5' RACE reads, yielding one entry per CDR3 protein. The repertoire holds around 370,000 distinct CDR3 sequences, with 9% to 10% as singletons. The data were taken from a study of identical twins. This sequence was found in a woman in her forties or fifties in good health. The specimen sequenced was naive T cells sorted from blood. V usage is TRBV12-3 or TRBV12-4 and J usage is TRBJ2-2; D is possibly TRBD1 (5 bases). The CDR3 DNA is TGTGCCAGCAGTCTCACAGGATACACCGGGGAGCTGTTTTTT. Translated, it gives CASSLTGYTGELFF.